Listed here are 24 T cell receptor beta chains from one sample, sequenced in a study of cytomegalovirus exposure and HLA in healthy donors. PCR was performed using 60 Vbeta and 13 Jbeta primers. The assay was immunoSEQ multiplex PCR, and TCRdb's table has in-frame clones only and misses some. The profile covers approximately 110,000 clones, with approximately 80% appearing a single time and 2.5% to 3% taken by the ten largest. The source material was PBMCs. The receptors were sampled from a woman under 30 in good health and CMV-seropositive.

This clone was picked up a small number of times. The V and J genes are TRBV6-1 and TRBJ2-5, with a weak D call TRBD2 (6 bases). V was pared by 2 bases and J by 2 bases, with 12 bases between. Germline V gene sequence: CDR1 MNHNS, CDR2 SASEGT. The CDR3 extends over 15 amino acids. The CDR3 protein is CASSESGGFQETQYF. The CDR3 bases are TGTGCCAGCAGTGAATCCGGGGGTTTTCAAGAGACCCAGTACTTC.

V is TRBV5-1 and J is TRBJ2-2; D is perhaps TRBD2 (5 bases). CDR1 is SGHRS, CDR2 YFSETQ, per germline. The CDR3 length is 14 residues. Trimming stripped 3 bases from V and 4 bases from J, with 10 bases between. The CDR3 nucleotides read TGCGCCAGCAGCTCCGAAGGAGGCACCGGGGAGCTGTTTTTT. Translation: CASSSEGGTGELFF.

The chain employs TRBV6-1 and TRBJ1-2, with unresolved D. The germline V gene encodes CDR1 MNHNS and CDR2 SASEGT. V shed 10 bases and J shed 3 bases, with 6 bases lying between them. The CDR3 sequence is 10 residues long. CDR3 DNA: TGTGCCACCCTTTACTATGGCTACACCTTC. The encoded protein is CATLYYGYTF.

This chain links TRBV4-1 with TRBJ1-1, with D unclear. The CDR3 totals 18 residues. In germline, CDR1 is MGHRA, CDR2 YSYEKL. V gave up 6 bases and J gave up 5 bases, with 28 bases separating them. Here the CDR3 reads CASRQIGRKGYFRTEAFF. The CDR3 nucleotides are TGCGCCAGCAGACAAATTGGGAGGAAAGGGTATTTTAGGACTGAAGCTTTCTTT.

The chain joins TRBV28 to TRBJ2-7; TRBD2 matches at 7 bases. The J segment lost 5 bases and the V segment lost 3 bases, leaving 10 bases of the junction unmatched. Germline CDR1 and CDR2: MDHEN and SYDVKM. The CDR3 spans 15 residues. The CDR3 region is CASSFWAGVPHEQYF. CDR3 nucleotides: TGTGCCAGCAGTTTTTGGGCGGGAGTCCCCCACGAGCAGTACTTC. Supplemented by reference TRBV28 and TRBJ2-7, the full variable domain reads DVKVTQSSRYLVKRTGEKVFLECVQDMDHENMFWYRQDPGLGLRLIYFSYDVKMKEKGDIPEGYSVSREKKERFSLILESASTNQTSMYLCASSFWAGVPHEQYFGPGTRLTVT.

CDR3 protein: CASSIHSGVNIQYF. The CDR3 DNA reads TGTGCCAGCAGCATTCACAGCGGGGTAAACATTCAGTACTTC. The chain employs TRBV5-4 and TRBJ2-4; 7 nucleotides match TRBD2. Germline V lookup: CDR1 SGHNT, CDR2 YYREEE (reference sequence). Trimming cost V 4 bases and J 6 bases; bases outside gene matches: 7. The CDR3 has 14 residues. The whole variable domain, filled in from reference TRBV5-4 and TRBJ2-4, reads ETGVTQSPTHLIKTRGQQVTLRCSSQSGHNTVSWYQQALGQGPQFIFQYYREEENGRGNFPPRFSGLQFPNYSSELNVNALELDDSALYLCASSIHSGVNIQYFGAGTRLSVL.

This rearrangement joins TRBV6-6 to TRBJ2-4; TRBD1 might be the D (5 bases). This CDR3 has 13 amino acids. V was clipped by 6 bases and J by 8 bases, with 14 bases between them. CDR1 MNHNY and CDR2 SVGAGI come from the germline V gene (reference sequence). The CDR3 nucleotides are TGTGCCAGCAGCCAGACCCTAGGGGACATTCAGTACTTC. It codes for CASSQTLGDIQYF.

The V and J genes are TRBV25-1 and TRBJ1-1; D gene ambiguous. V was cut by 0 bases and J by 5 bases, with 13 bases left in between. CDR3 length equals 15 residues. CDR1 and CDR2 from the germline V gene are MGHDK and SYGVNS. The CDR3 loop is CASSEYKRGGTEAFF. The CDR3 region has the DNA TGTGCCAGCAGTGAATATAAGCGGGGAGGGACTGAAGCTTTCTTT.

This sequence joins TRBV11-3 and TRBJ2-1, with 7 bases lining up with TRBD1. J gave up 0 bases and V 3 bases, and 2 bases lay outside the gene matches. Germline V gene data show CDR1 as SGHNT and CDR2 as YENEEA. The length of the CDR3 is 15 residues. The CDR3 reads CASSLTGSSYNEQFF. CDR3 nucleotides: TGTGCCAGCAGCTTGACAGGGAGCTCCTACAATGAGCAGTTCTTC. The whole variable domain, filled in from reference TRBV11-3 and TRBJ2-1, reads EAGVVQSPRYKIIEKKQPVAFWCNPISGHNTLYWYLQNLGQGPELLIRYENEEAVDDSQLPKDRFSAERLKGVDSTLKIQPAELGDSAVYLCASSLTGSSYNEQFFGPGTRLTVL.

This chain uses TRBV6-6 with TRBJ2-5, with a tentative D call TRBD2 (5 bases). This CDR3 comprises 14 residues. Trimming stripped 6 bases from V and 3 bases from J, with 14 bases between. Germline V gives CDR1 MNHNY, CDR2 SVGAGI (reference sequence). The CDR3 here is CASRPSGWEETQYF. DNA of the CDR3: TGTGCCAGCAGGCCCTCGGGGTGGGAAGAGACCCAGTACTTC.

The CDR3 DNA is TGTGCCACCAGCAGAAAAACTACCGGGGGTAGCACAGATACGCAGTATTTT. Residues: CATSRKTTGGSTDTQYF. The gene calls are TRBV15 and TRBJ2-3, with a possible D match to TRBD2 (6 bases). Trimming left V 2 bases short and J 0 bases short, with 15 bases between. The CDR3 runs to 17 residues. The germline gives CDR1 LNHNV, CDR2 YYDKDF (reference sequence). The full variable domain, rest sourced from reference TRBV15 and TRBJ2-3, is DAMVIQNPRYQVTQFGKPVTLSCSQTLNHNVMYWYQQKSSQAPKLLFHYYDKDFNNEADTPDNFQSRRPNTSFCFLDIRSPGLGDTAMYLCATSRKTTGGSTDTQYFGPGTRLTVL.

The gene calls are TRBV28 and TRBJ2-7, with 11 bases that match TRBD1. CDR1 and CDR2 from the germline V gene are MDHEN and SYDVKM. Germline trimming cut 2 bases from V and 3 bases from J; bases unmatched to any gene: 3. The CDR3 has 15 residues. Here the CDR3 reads CASSLPGQGDYEQYF. The DNA of the CDR3 is TGTGCCAGCAGTTTACCGGGACAGGGGGACTACGAGCAGTACTTC.

This chain links TRBV11-2 with TRBJ2-1; tentative D call: TRBD2 (6 bases). The CDR3 runs to 14 residues. Germline assignment: CDR1 SGHAT and CDR2 FQNNGV. The ends were cut back, 2 bases at V and 9 bases at J, with 14 bases in the middle. The CDR3 region has the DNA TGTGCCAGCAGCTTACTGCGACTAGACGTTGAGCAGTTCTTC. Its translation is CASSLLRLDVEQFF. The whole variable domain, filled in from reference TRBV11-2 and TRBJ2-1, reads EAGVAQSPRYKIIEKRQSVAFWCNPISGHATLYWYQQILGQGPKLLIQFQNNGVVDDSQLPKDRFSAERLKGVDSTLKIQPAKLEDSAVYLCASSLLRLDVEQFFGPGTRLTVL.

The J gene is TRBJ1-4, the V gene TRBV5-4; 7 bases line up with TRBD1. From germline, CDR1 is SGHNT and CDR2 YYREEE (reference sequence). The junction had 10 bases not matched to a gene; V was cut back by 3 bases and J by 8 bases. The CDR3 is 15 residues long. The CDR3 DNA follows: TGTGCCAGCAGCTCCTTTACAGGGGAACGGGAAAAACTGTTTTTT. The encoded protein is CASSSFTGEREKLFF.

This chain connects TRBV5-7 to TRBJ1-2; D might be TRBD1 (5 bases). TRBV5-7 is treated as an ORF (open reading frame) with a function not yet certain. The CDR3 totals 14 residues. V lost 0 bases, J lost 4 bases, and 10 bases lay in between. The CDR3 sequence: CASSLDGQGYGYTF. For the CDR3, the DNA is TGTGCCAGCAGCTTGGATGGACAAGGCTATGGCTACACCTTC.

This clone showed up just once. The J gene is TRBJ2-1, the V gene TRBV30; the match to TRBD2 covers 7 bases. This CDR3 spans 13 amino acids. V was pared by 4 bases and J by 3 bases, with 3 bases of the junction left unmatched. Germline V gives CDR1 GTSNPN, CDR2 SVGIG (reference sequence). CDR3 residues: CAWTSGFYNEQFF. CDR3 DNA: TGTGCCTGGACTAGCGGATTCTACAATGAGCAGTTCTTC.

The chain employs TRBV6-1 and TRBJ2-4, with 7 positions matching TRBD1. Trimming removed 1 base from V and 8 bases from J; junction bases left unmatched: 8. Germline V gene lookup returns CDR1 MNHNS and CDR2 SASEGT. This CDR3 has 15 amino acids. The CDR3 DNA is TGTGCCAGCAGTGAAGGTGAGACAGGGTTGGACATTCAGTACTTC. It encodes CASSEGETGLDIQYF.

The rearrangement uses TRBV7-9 and TRBJ1-2, with TRBD1 as a possible D gene (6 bases). V dropped 1 base and J dropped 8 bases, with 14 bases sitting between them. CDR3 length: 14 amino acids. Germline V lookup: CDR1 SEHNR, CDR2 FQNEAQ (reference sequence). The CDR3 spells CASSLGAGVSGYTF. The CDR3 coding sequence is TGTGCCAGCAGCTTAGGGGCAGGGGTAAGCGGCTACACCTTC.

V is TRBV6-1 and J is TRBJ2-5, with D perhaps TRBD1 (6 bases). The V end was cut by 2 bases, the J end by 5 bases, with 12 bases between. The CDR3 is made up of 14 amino acids. Germline-derived CDR1 and CDR2 are MNHNS and SASEGT. As DNA, the CDR3 is TGTGCCAGCAGTGAAACTCTGGGGGCGGAGACCCAGTACTTC. It encodes CASSETLGAETQYF.

This rearrangement joins TRBV27 to TRBJ1-5; 7 nucleotides agree with TRBD1. The J segment lost 9 bases and the V segment lost 5 bases, leaving 10 bases of the junction unmatched. Germline V lookup: CDR1 MNHEY, CDR2 SMNVEV (reference sequence). CDR3 length: 14 residues. This chain's CDR3 is CASSKRDSLAPQHF. The DNA of the CDR3 is TGTGCCAGCAGTAAAAGGGACAGCCTCGCGCCCCAGCATTTT.

CDR3 DNA: TGTGCCTGGAGTGTACGGCTAGCGGGAGCCTACAATGAGCAGTTCTTC. Translating it yields CAWSVRLAGAYNEQFF. The chain links TRBV30 to TRBJ2-1; 10 bases are shared with TRBD2. Per the germline V gene, CDR1 is GTSNPN and CDR2 is SVGIG (reference sequence). CDR3 size: 16 residues. With 0 bases clipped from V and 2 bases from J, the junction kept 4 bases outside the gene matches.

The chain links TRBV6-5 to TRBJ2-1; TRBD2 matches at 11 bases. The CDR3 runs to 15 residues. The V segment lost 0 bases and the J segment 8 bases; nucleotides outside the gene matches: 3. Per germline, CDR1 MNHEY and CDR2 SVGAGI. CDR3 protein: CASSYSLAGAYEQFF. For the CDR3, the DNA is TGTGCCAGCAGTTACTCACTAGCGGGAGCTTATGAGCAGTTCTTC.

The rearrangement links TRBV15 to TRBJ1-5; TRBD1 matches 8 bases. The CDR3 sequence is 15 residues long. J lost 2 bases, V lost 7 bases, and 7 bases had no gene match. CDR1 and CDR2 from the germline V gene are LNHNV and YYDKDF (reference sequence). CDR3 protein: CATTHGTGGNQPQHF. The CDR3 DNA reads TGTGCCACCACCCACGGGACAGGCGGCAATCAGCCCCAGCATTTT.

The genes are TRBV6-5 and TRBJ1-2; the D gene is possibly TRBD1 (5 bases). CDR3 length: 15 amino acids. Germline CDR1 is MNHEY and CDR2 is SVGAGI. V shed 2 bases and J shed 4 bases, with 14 bases lying between them. In nucleotides, the CDR3 is TGTGCCAGCAGTTACCTCGGGGGTATCGGCTATGGCTACACCTTC. This sequence encodes CASSYLGGIGYGYTF.